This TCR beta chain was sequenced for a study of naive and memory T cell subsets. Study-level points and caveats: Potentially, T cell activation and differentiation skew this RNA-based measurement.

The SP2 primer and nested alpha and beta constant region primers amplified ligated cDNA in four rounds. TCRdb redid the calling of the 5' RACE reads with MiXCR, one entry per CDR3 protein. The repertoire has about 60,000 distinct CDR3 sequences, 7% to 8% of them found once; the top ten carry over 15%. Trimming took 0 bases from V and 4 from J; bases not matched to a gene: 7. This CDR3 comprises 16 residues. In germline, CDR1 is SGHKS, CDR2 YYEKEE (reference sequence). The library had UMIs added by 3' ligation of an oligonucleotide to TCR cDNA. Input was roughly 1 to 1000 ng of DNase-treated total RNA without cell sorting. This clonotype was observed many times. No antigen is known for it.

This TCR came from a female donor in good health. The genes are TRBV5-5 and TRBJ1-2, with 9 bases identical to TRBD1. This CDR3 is CASSLADTGGFYGYTF. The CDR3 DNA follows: TGTGCCAGCAGCTTGGCCGATACAGGGGGCTTCTATGGCTACACCTTC.